The 16 T cell receptor beta chains below were found in one sample sequenced in a study of blood T cell repertoires in COVID-19. TCRdb's table, derived via immunoSEQ multiplex PCR, lists solely in-frame clones and lacks some. The sample holds about 130,000 clones, more than 85% seen once. Sequences were obtained from peripheral blood. Source of these receptors: a man aged 45-65 years with active or convalescent COVID-19.

This clone appeared a few times. CDR3 in amino acids: CASSKSAGTSNYGYTF. The CDR3 coding sequence is TGTGCCAGCAGCAAGTCGGCCGGGACAAGCAACTATGGCTACACCTTC. The genes are TRBV3-1 (or the pseudogene TRBV3-2) and TRBJ1-2; D might be TRBD1 (6 bases). The germline V gene encodes CDR1 LGHDT and CDR2 YNNKEL (reference sequence). Trimming took 5 bases from V and 2 from J, leaving 18 bases between them. The CDR3 consists of 16 residues.

V usage is TRBV21-1 and J usage is TRBJ2-2; TRBD2 is the table's D call, not checked against the DNA. TRBV21-1 is deemed a pseudogene. This CDR3 comprises 16 residues. The chain's CDR3 is CASSTRAGGMTGELFF. The CDR3 DNA reads TGTGCCAGCAGCACTCGGGCGGGAGGGATGACCGGGGAGCTGTTTTTT.

The chain uses TRBV10-3 and TRBJ2-5, with 8 bases that match TRBD2. CDR1 ENHRY and CDR2 SYGVKD come from the germline V gene. The CDR3 runs to 13 residues. V lost 4 bases to trimming and J lost 5 bases; unmatched junction nucleotides: 3. The CDR3 bases are TGTGCCATCAGTGTACCGGGAGGGGAGACCCAGTACTTC. It codes for CAISVPGGETQYF.

The rearrangement links TRBV27 to TRBJ2-6; D unclear. This CDR3 spans 16 amino acids. Germline CDR1 is MNHEY and CDR2 is SMNVEV (reference sequence). V was cut by 5 bases and J by 0 bases, with 11 bases left in between. CDR3 coding DNA: TGTGCCAGCAGTCGACGACACAGCTCTGGGGCCAACGTCCTGACTTTC. Translated, it gives CASSRRHSSGANVLTF.

This clone was seen more than once but under ten times. V gene TRBV2 combines with J gene TRBJ1-4; possible D gene TRBD1, 6 bases. V shed 7 bases and J shed 7 bases, with 16 bases lying between them. The CDR3 sequence is 14 residues long. The germline gives CDR1 SNHLY, CDR2 FYNNEI. CDR3 sequence (DNA): TGTGCCAGCAATCTACAGGGCTCGAGTGAAAAACTGTTTTTT. Translated, it gives CASNLQGSSEKLFF.

This sequence joins TRBV12-3 or TRBV12-4 and TRBJ2-5; possible D gene TRBD1, 6 bases. V was pared by 6 bases and J by 4 bases, with 6 bases between. The CDR3 is made up of 11 amino acids. The CDR3 is CASRGAETQYF. Here the CDR3 DNA reads TGTGCCAGCAGGGGGGCAGAGACCCAGTACTTC.

This clone has only a few counts. The chain is built from TRBV5-1 and TRBJ2-2, with D maybe TRBD2 (5 bases). This CDR3 is built from 16 residues. Germline V lookup: CDR1 SGHRS, CDR2 YFSETQ. V lost 4 bases, J lost 0 bases, and 13 bases lay in between. The CDR3 here is CASSRDSVANTGELFF. CDR3 DNA sequence: TGCGCCAGCAGCCGGGATTCCGTCGCGAACACCGGGGAGCTGTTTTTT.

This chain links TRBV5-6 with TRBJ1-2; TRBD1 matches 9 bases. J lost 4 bases, V lost 4 bases, and 17 bases had no gene match. CDR3 length: 18 residues. The germline V gene encodes CDR1 SGHDT and CDR2 YYEEEE. CDR3 DNA sequence: TGTGCCAGCAGCAGACGTAGTGCCCGGGACAGGGTAGGCTATGGCTACACCTTC. Encoded protein: CASSRRSARDRVGYGYTF.

The chain employs TRBV6-5 and TRBJ2-3, with 9 bases identical to TRBD2. Germline-derived CDR1 and CDR2 are MNHEY and SVGAGI. This CDR3 comprises 16 residues. V lost 3 bases and J lost 3; bases outside the gene matches: 7. This CDR3 reads CASSYGGGDRTDTQYF. CDR3 bases: TGTGCCAGCAGTTATGGCGGGGGGGATCGTACAGATACGCAGTATTTT.

The chain couples TRBV28 to TRBJ2-5, with TRBD1 as a possible D gene (5 bases). V lost 5 bases to trimming and J lost 4 bases, with 11 bases between them. The CDR3 length is 13 residues. Germline V CDR1 and CDR2: MDHEN, SYDVKM. In DNA, the CDR3 is TGTGCCAGCAGTCACCAGGGTCCAGAGACCCAGTACTTC. The encoded protein is CASSHQGPETQYF. Variable domain in full (rest from reference TRBV28 and TRBJ2-5): DVKVTQSSRYLVKRTGEKVFLECVQDMDHENMFWYRQDPGLGLRLIYFSYDVKMKEKGDIPEGYSVSREKKERFSLILESASTNQTSMYLCASSHQGPETQYFGPGTRLLVL.

The V gene is TRBV24-1, the J gene TRBJ2-3; 9 bases fit TRBD2. The CDR3 has 17 amino acids. The V and J ends lost 3 bases and 2 bases, in that order; junction bases with no gene match: 8. From germline, CDR1 is KGHDR and CDR2 SFDVKD. The CDR3 sequence is CATSDPSGLAYTDTQYF. In DNA form, the CDR3 reads TGTGCCACCAGTGATCCCTCTGGACTAGCGTACACAGATACGCAGTATTTT.

The V gene is TRBV7-6, the J gene TRBJ1-5; 11 nucleotides line up with TRBD1. The CDR3 totals 17 residues. With 0 bases clipped from V and 6 bases from J, the junction kept 7 bases outside the gene matches. Germline V gene lookup returns CDR1 SGHVS and CDR2 FNYEAQ. The CDR3 here is CASSLAITDRGRQPQHF. CDR3 nucleotides: TGTGCCAGCAGCTTAGCGATCACGGACAGGGGGCGTCAGCCCCAGCATTTT.

This chain links TRBV5-6 with TRBJ2-2; the match to TRBD1 covers 8 bases. Germline-derived CDR1 and CDR2 are SGHDT and YYEEEE. The CDR3 has 15 amino acids. The trim removed 4 bases at V and 5 bases at J, leaving 7 bases unmatched. CDR3 bases: TGTGCCAGCAGCCGGAACCAGGGGGCGACCGGGGAGCTGTTTTTT. It codes for CASSRNQGATGELFF.

The rearrangement uses TRBV9 and TRBJ2-7; TRBD1 is a possible D gene (6 bases). The ends were cut back, 3 bases at V and 9 bases at J, with 19 bases in the middle. CDR1 and CDR2 (germline): SGDLS, YYNGEE. The CDR3 sequence is 14 residues long. The chain's CDR3 is CASSAEGDPSGQYF. CDR3 DNA sequence: TGTGCCAGCAGCGCAGAGGGGGATCCCTCTGGGCAGTACTTC. The full variable domain, in which reference TRBV9 and TRBJ2-7 provide the parts outside the CDR3, is DSGVTQTPKHLITATGQRVTLRCSPRSGDLSVYWYQQSLDQGLQFLIQYYNGEERAKGNILERFSAQQFPDLHSELNLSSLELGDSALYFCASSAEGDPSGQYFGPGTRLTVT.

This chain connects TRBV6-4 to TRBJ1-6, with D uncertain. In germline, CDR1 is MRHNA, CDR2 SNTAGT. V shed 4 bases and J shed 3 bases, with 19 bases lying between them. The CDR3 totals 18 residues. The CDR3 spells CASSGFGSRKLYNSPLHF. The DNA for the CDR3 is TGTGCCAGCAGTGGATTTGGTTCCCGTAAGCTCTATAATTCACCCCTCCACTTT.

The CDR3 loop is CASSYRQLNTEAFF. The CDR3 DNA is TGTGCCAGCAGTTACAGACAGCTGAACACTGAAGCTTTCTTT. This chain joins TRBV6-6 and TRBJ1-1; maybe TRBD1 (5 bases). CDR3 size: 14 residues. V lost 2 bases and J 0 bases, leaving 7 bases between the germline ends. Germline V gene lookup returns CDR1 MNHNY and CDR2 SVGAGI (reference sequence).